A selection of T cell receptor beta chains follows, all from one sample in a study of blood T cell repertoires in COVID-19. The data were produced by immunoSEQ multiplex PCR, yet TCRdb's version contains in-frame clones alone and is incomplete. The sample holds over 200,000 clones; 85% to 90% are singletons and the top ten take 15% to 17%. Sequencing was done on a sample of PBMCs or T cells enriched from blood (not recorded which). The receptor set was obtained from a man in his late teens or twenties who had recovered from COVID-19. CDR3s include the opening cysteine and the closing phenylalanine or tryptophan. Each record gives: V gene, clone size, J gene, D gene, CDR3 protein, CDR3 DNA. The D gene is left open where the match is weak. Some rows have no size entry. The others give once, few or many, or a class for an expanded clone.

TRBV28	-	TRBJ2-1	TRBD2	CASSLSGTSTESKQFF	TGTGCCAGCAGTTTGTCCGGGACTAGCACCGAATCGAAGCAGTTCTTC
TRBV12-3/TRBV12-4	-	TRBJ2-3	-	CASSKRDADTQYF	TGTGCCAGCAGCAAACGGGATGCAGATACGCAGTATTTT
TRBV28	-	TRBJ2-7	TRBD2	CASSPNGLAGDEQYF	TGTGCCAGCAGCCCCAACGGACTAGCGGGAGACGAGCAGTACTTC
TRBV11-3	-	TRBJ1-1	-	CASSQGSGTEAFF	TGTGCCAGCAGCCAGGGGTCTGGCACTGAAGCTTTCTTT
TRBV2	-	TRBJ1-1	TRBD1	CASSLRQGPTEAFF	TGTGCCAGCAGCCTTCGACAGGGGCCCACTGAAGCTTTCTTT
TRBV7-2	-	TRBJ2-3	-	CASSREVRGSTDTQYF	TGTGCCAGCAGCAGAGAGGTGCGGGGCTCCACAGATACGCAGTATTTT
TRBV7-2	-	TRBJ2-3	TRBD2	CASSLVRTSGSDTQYF	TGTGCCAGCAGCTTAGTACGGACTAGCGGATCAGATACGCAGTATTTT
TRBV12-2	-	TRBJ2-1	-	CASPKSGREENHNEQFF	TGTGCAAGTCCTAAAAGTGGGCGGGAGGAGAACCACAATGAGCAGTTCTTC
TRBV20-1	-	TRBJ1-1	TRBD1	CSASARGPNTEAFF	TGCAGTGCTAGTGCCAGGGGGCCGAACACTGAAGCTTTCTTT
TRBV27	-	TRBJ1-3	-	CASSPNYRAYSGNTIYF	TGTGCCAGCAGTCCCAACTACAGGGCGTACTCTGGAAACACCATATATTTT
TRBV18	-	TRBJ1-2	-	CASSWEDGSNYGYTF	TGTGCCAGCTCATGGGAGGACGGCTCTAACTATGGCTACACCTTC
TRBV24-1	few	TRBJ1-5	TRBD1	CATTGGLNQPQHF	TGTGCCACTACAGGGGGCCTTAATCAGCCCCAGCATTTT
TRBV27	-	TRBJ1-6	TRBD1	CASSYSGGLYNSPLHF	TGTGCCAGCAGCTACTCAGGGGGACTCTATAATTCACCCCTCCACTTT
TRBV7-2	-	TRBJ2-2	-	CASSIQHTGELFF	TGTGCCAGCAGCATACAGCACACCGGGGAGCTGTTTTTT
TRBV5-1	once	TRBJ1-4	TRBD1	CASSLGQGSTNEKLFF	TGCGCCAGCAGCTTGGGACAGGGGTCAACTAATGAAAAACTGTTTTTT
TRBV3-1/TRBV3-2	few	TRBJ2-6	-	CASSGTGYSGANVLTF	TGTGCCAGCAGCGGAACAGGGTACTCTGGGGCCAACGTCCTGACTTTC